This T cell receptor beta chain was recovered during a study of blood T cell repertoires in COVID-19. Generated by immunoSEQ multiplex PCR, the TCRdb table keeps only in-frame clones and is missing some. The profile shows 250,000 to 300,000 clones, 89% of them singletons. There are 17 residues in the CDR3. The germline V gene has CDR1 LNHNV and CDR2 YYDKDF (reference sequence). Trimming removed 0 bases from V and 0 bases from J, with 12 bases in between. Sequencing used peripheral blood. The chain links TRBV15 to TRBJ2-1, with D unresolved. This sequence was found in a woman aged 60-70 years with acute or convalescent COVID-19. CDR3 in DNA: TGTGCCACCAGCAGAGATCCGGAGCTTAGCTCCTACAATGAGCAGTTCTTC. Translating gives CATSRDPELSSYNEQFF. The full variable domain, with the rest looked up from reference TRBV15 and TRBJ2-1, is DAMVIQNPRYQVTQFGKPVTLSCSQTLNHNVMYWYQQKSSQAPKLLFHYYDKDFNNEADTPDNFQSRRPNTSFCFLDIRSPGLGDTAMYLCATSRDPELSSYNEQFFGPGTRLTVL.